The clone carrying this TCR beta chain came up once. Its antigen is still unknown. The V gene lost 5 bases and the J gene lost 8 bases, with 22 bases spanning the gap. The CDR3 consists of 16 residues. Germline values: CDR1 SGHTA, CDR2 FQGNSA. The source of the sample is a study of cytomegalovirus exposure and HLA in healthy donors. The PCR had 60 Vbeta and 13 Jbeta primers. Only in-frame clones appear in the TCRdb table, and some are missing; sequencing was by immunoSEQ multiplex PCR. The table records approximately 92,000 clones, just over 70% of them present only once. Regarding the study as a whole: A later analysis linked 15,000 to 20,000 TCR beta sequences to HLA alleles at 0.05 false discovery rate.

The sample was PBMCs. This sequence was found in a man in his 60s in good health and CMV-seronegative. The chain employs TRBV7-2 and TRBJ2-1, with no clear D. CDR3 bases: TGTGCCAGCAGCCTGGCCCCGAGCTCCCTGGGCGATGAGCAGTTCTTC. The encoded protein is CASSLAPSSLGDEQFF.